Sequencing of this T cell receptor (beta chain) was carried out in a study of blood T cell repertoires in COVID-19. As for the study in general: Sites in the United States, Italy and Spain provided acute and convalescent COVID-19 samples. Nucleic acid was either cDNA or gDNA, and it came from T cells, B-cell-depleted T cells, or PBMCs.

The study recruited exposed participants who had met a COVID-19 case within 2 weeks before entry. Per the study methods: Amplification of reference gene primers provided the estimated nucleated cell counts. Produced via immunoSEQ multiplex PCR; TCRdb's table is partial and in-frame only. Clone size and the V and J calls come from that table; the DNA yielded D and trimming. This sample has about 350,000 clones, with roughly 90% found just once. The sample comprised PBMCs or T cells enriched from blood (not recorded which). The clonotype originates from a young woman who had been exposed to COVID-19.

In nucleotides, the CDR3 is TGTGCCAGCAGTTCAGAGACAGGTTCCTACGAGCAGTACTTC. It codes for CASSSETGSYEQYF. The chain has TRBV28 and TRBJ2-7; possible D gene TRBD1, 6 bases. The ends were cut back, 4 bases at V and 1 base at J, with 11 bases in the middle. This CDR3 is 14 amino acids long. In germline, CDR1 is MDHEN, CDR2 SYDVKM.